The 21 T cell receptor beta chains below come from one sample, sequenced in a study of T cells in Graves' hyperthyroidism and ophthalmopathy (dated by TCRdb to about 2019). Receptor amplification or capture employed multiplex PCR. TCRdb records Illumina HiSeq 2000 as the sequencer. The TCR beta CDR3 regions were amplified from RNA transcripts. The TCR CDR3 was subjected to a first round of RT-PCR using the HTBI primer set and the Qiagen OneStep RT-PCR kit. Using fastp at Q25 and MiXCR, TCRdb reprocessed the public reads and kept productive beta chains. Rows are combined by CDR3 protein, so each entry shows the most common genes and DNA. The sample table contains 300,000 to 400,000 distinct CDR3 sequences; only one count was recorded for approximately 15% of them. Roughly 21% of the sample is taken by the ten largest. Sequencing was performed on blood. Receptors were obtained from a woman in her twenties or thirties with Graves' ophthalmopathy.

The rearrangement uses TRBV20-1 and TRBJ1-3, with 9 bases fitting TRBD1. The CDR3 length is 19 residues. Per the germline V gene, CDR1 is DFQATT and CDR2 is SNEGSKA (reference sequence). Germline trimming cut 0 bases from V and 3 bases from J; bases unmatched to any gene: 15. The CDR3 DNA reads TGCAGTGCTAGAGACATTAATTTAGGTACAGGGGGCTTTGGAAACACCATATATTTT. Amino acids: CSARDINLGTGGFGNTIYF.

This clonotype has ten or more counts. The CDR3 loop is CASSLTPLQGRSGQPQHF. In nucleotides, the CDR3 is TGTGCCAGCAGCTTAACCCCCCTACAGGGCAGGTCAGGACAGCCCCAGCATTTT. J is TRBJ1-5 and V is TRBV7-9; tentative D call: TRBD1 (6 bases). Deletions cut 2 bases from V and 7 bases from J, with 24 bases between. CDR3 length equals 18 residues. Germline loops: CDR1 SEHNR, CDR2 FQNEAQ (reference sequence).

This clonotype was counted at least ten times. This sequence joins TRBV28 and TRBJ2-5; 8 bases are a match to TRBD2. Germline V gene data show CDR1 as MDHEN and CDR2 as SYDVKM. The trim removed 3 bases at V and 4 bases at J, leaving 10 bases unmatched. The CDR3 consists of 16 residues. CDR3 residues: CASSFVRGGFLETQYF. In DNA form, the CDR3 reads TGTGCCAGCAGTTTCGTACGGGGGGGGTTTCTAGAGACCCAGTACTTC.

In this sample, this clonotype turned up many times. J is TRBJ2-7 and V is TRBV7-3, with D unclear. Germline CDR1 is SGHTA and CDR2 is FQGTGA. The ends were cut back, 3 bases at V and 1 base at J, with 7 bases in the middle. The CDR3 consists of 13 residues. The CDR3 reads CASSLAASYEQYF. The DNA for the CDR3 is TGTGCCAGCAGCTTGGCAGCATCCTACGAGCAGTACTTC. The variable domain in full, completed from reference TRBV7-3 and TRBJ2-7, reads GAGVSQTPSNKVTEKGKYVELRCDPISGHTALYWYRQSLGQGPEFLIYFQGTGAADDSGLPNDRFFAVRPEGSVSTLKIQRTERGDSAVYLCASSLAASYEQYFGPGTRLTVT.

This clonotype was counted a few times. The genes are TRBV27 and TRBJ1-2; D possibly corresponds to TRBD1 (5 bases). Trimming took off 2 bases at V and 3 bases at J, with 7 bases between the two ends. The CDR3 length is 13 residues. CDR1 is MNHEY, CDR2 SMNVEV, per germline (reference sequence). CDR3 protein: CASSLTTDYGYTF. The CDR3 region has the DNA TGTGCCAGCAGTTTAACGACAGACTATGGCTACACCTTC.

This clonotype was counted only a few times. The chain links TRBV15 to TRBJ1-2; no clear D. There are 15 residues in the CDR3. V gave up 1 base and J gave up 4 bases, with 13 bases separating them. Germline V gene data show CDR1 as LNHNV and CDR2 as YYDKDF (reference sequence). CDR3 sequence: CATSRGFGLAYGYTF. DNA of the CDR3: TGTGCCACCAGCAGAGGCTTCGGGTTGGCCTATGGCTACACCTTC.

There are a few counts of this clonotype. The chain joins TRBV9 to TRBJ1-1; D gene unclear. The CDR3 contains 13 residues. The germline CDR1 and CDR2 sequences are SGDLS and YYNGEE. The germline V and J ends were trimmed by 3 bases and 6 bases, with 12 bases remaining between them. The CDR3 nucleotides are TGTGCCAGCAGCGGGGCGGTGGCGCCTGAAGCTTTCTTT. Encoded protein: CASSGAVAPEAFF.

As for this clonotype: A clone one base away is much larger, so this may be a read error. The gene calls are TRBV6-1 and TRBJ1-5, with 8 bases lining up with TRBD1. CDR3 length equals 14 residues. V shed 6 bases and J 6 bases; nucleotides not matched to a gene: 7. Germline-derived CDR1 and CDR2 are MNHNS and SASEGT. CDR3 sequence reads: CASRRTGSFQPQHF. The CDR3 DNA follows: TGTGCCAGCAGGAGGACAGGGAGTTTTCAGCCCCAGCATTTT.

This chain joins TRBV16 and TRBJ2-1; D might be TRBD1 or TRBD2, each matching 5 bases. V lost 6 bases to trimming and J lost 8 bases, with 20 bases between them. The CDR3 extends over 15 amino acids. Germline assignment: CDR1 KGHSY and CDR2 FQNENV. CDR3 coding DNA: TGTGCCAGCAGTCCTGCGGGTAGGGGCAACGATGAGCAGTTCTTC. This sequence encodes CASSPAGRGNDEQFF. Full variable domain (outside the CDR3, taken from reference TRBV16 and TRBJ2-1): GEEVAQTPKHLVRGEGQKAKLYCAPIKGHSYVFWYQQVLKNEFKFLISFQNENVFDETGMPKERFSAKCLPNSPCSLEIQATKLEDSAVYFCASSPAGRGNDEQFFGPGTRLTVL.

This chain uses TRBV5-1 with TRBJ2-2, with TRBD1 as a possible D gene (5 bases). The germline V gene encodes CDR1 SGHRS and CDR2 YFSETQ. This CDR3 contains 15 residues. V shed 1 base and J shed 1 base, with 8 bases lying between them. The CDR3 coding sequence is TGCGCCAGCAGCTTGTCTCAGGGGAACACCGGGGAGCTGTTTTTT. Protein: CASSLSQGNTGELFF. Together with reference TRBV5-1 and TRBJ2-2, the CDR3 gives the full variable domain: KAGVTQTPRYLIKTRGQQVTLSCSPISGHRSVSWYQQTPGQGLQFLFEYFSETQRNKGNFPGRFSGRQFSNSRSEMNVSTLELGDSALYLCASSLSQGNTGELFFGEGSRLTVL.

This clonotype was seen at least ten times. The chain combines TRBV6-1 with TRBJ1-5; perhaps TRBD1 as D (5 bases). Germline V CDR1 and CDR2: MNHNS, SASEGT. V shed 3 bases and J shed 4 bases, with 7 bases lying between them. The CDR3 has 13 amino acids. The CDR3 reads CASSEGVNQPQHF. DNA of the CDR3: TGTGCCAGCAGTGAGGGGGTTAATCAGCCCCAGCATTTT.

The chain uses TRBV10-3 and TRBJ2-6; D is possibly TRBD2 (5 bases). Trimming removed 3 bases at V and 4 bases at J, with 7 bases between. This CDR3 has 14 residues. CDR1 ENHRY and CDR2 SYGVKD come from the germline V gene. The CDR3 DNA reads as TGTGCCATCAGTGATGGGGAGGGGGCCAACGTCCTGACTTTC. The encoded protein is CAISDGEGANVLTF.

Comments on this clonotype: A clone one base away is much larger, so this may be a read error. The gene calls are TRBV5-1 and TRBJ1-2; the match to TRBD1 covers 12 bases. This CDR3 has 15 amino acids. Germline CDR1 SGHRS, CDR2 YFSETQ. This CDR3 reads CARSLGQGAPAGYTF. CDR3 in DNA: TGCGCCAGGAGCTTGGGACAGGGGGCTCCGGCTGGCTACACCTTC.

This clonotype was observed many times. V usage is TRBV11-2 and J usage is TRBJ2-2; perhaps TRBD1 as D (7 bases). With 2 bases removed from V and 1 base from J, the gap between germline ends came to 8 bases. The V gene's germline CDR1 is SGHAT and CDR2 FQNNGV. CDR3 length: 15 amino acids. CDR3 protein: CASSLQGGNTGELFF. The CDR3 region has the DNA TGTGCCAGCAGCTTACAGGGGGGGAACACCGGGGAGCTGTTTTTT.

In this sample, this clonotype turned up many times. The chain has TRBV30 and TRBJ1-2; unclear D gene. The CDR3 consists of 10 residues. The V gene's germline CDR1 is GTSNPN and CDR2 SVGIG (reference sequence). V dropped 5 bases and J dropped 8 bases, with 9 bases sitting between them. CDR3 residues: CAWVGPGYTF. The CDR3, as DNA: TGTGCCTGGGTCGGACCCGGCTACACCTTC.

The chain carries TRBV27 and TRBJ2-7; unclear D gene. The CDR3 spans 12 residues. V lost 8 bases and J 2 bases, leaving 10 bases between the germline ends. Germline values: CDR1 MNHEY, CDR2 SMNVEV (reference sequence). CDR3 amino acids: CASGKGTYEQYF. The CDR3 DNA follows: TGTGCCAGCGGCAAGGGAACCTACGAGCAGTACTTC.

Ten or more counts support this clonotype. The CDR3 loop reads CASSLLSPNTGELFF. As DNA, the CDR3 is TGTGCCAGCAGCTTATTATCCCCGAACACCGGGGAGCTGTTTTTT. The chain links TRBV7-8 to TRBJ2-2; D call uncertain. The CDR3 totals 15 residues. CDR1 is SGHVS and CDR2 is FQNEAQ in the germline V gene. The V and J ends lost 2 bases and 0 bases respectively, with 7 bases between them. Based on the CDR3 plus reference TRBV7-8 and TRBJ2-2, the full variable domain is GAGVSQSPRYKVAKRGQDVALRCDPISGHVSLFWYQQALGQGPEFLTYFQNEAQLDKSGLPSDRFFAERPEGSVSTLKIQRTQQEDSAVYLCASSLLSPNTGELFFGEGSRLTVL.

The sample holds a few counts of this clonotype. The V gene is TRBV6-5, the J gene TRBJ2-5; the match to TRBD2 covers 12 bases. The CDR3 loop spans 16 amino acids. The V and J ends lost 2 bases and 4 bases, in that order; junction bases with no gene match: 5. Germline V gene lookup returns CDR1 MNHEY and CDR2 SVGAGI. The CDR3 coding sequence is TGTGCCAGCAGTTACCTGACTAGCGGGGGCCCAGAGACCCAGTACTTC. As protein: CASSYLTSGGPETQYF.

This clonotype was observed many times. CDR3 protein: CAWRQTPYGYTF. CDR3 nucleotides: TGTGCCTGGAGACAGACACCCTATGGCTACACCTTC. The chain recombines TRBV30 with TRBJ1-2; D not resolved. V was trimmed by 3 bases and J by 4 bases, leaving 9 bases between them. The CDR3 is 12 amino acids. Germline CDR1 GTSNPN, CDR2 SVGIG (reference sequence).

This clonotype was seen ten or more times. V usage is TRBV3-1 and J usage is TRBJ1-2; perhaps TRBD1 as D (5 bases). The CDR3 loop spans 17 amino acids. The V and J ends lost 1 base and 8 bases respectively, with 23 bases between them. Germline lookup yields CDR1 LGHDT and CDR2 YNNKEL (reference sequence). CDR3 protein: CASSQAHGGVRAGGYTF. The DNA of the CDR3 is TGTGCCAGCAGCCAAGCTCATGGGGGGGTCCGCGCGGGCGGCTACACCTTC.

This clonotype was detected many times. V gene TRBV20-1 combines with J gene TRBJ2-7; 9 bases match TRBD1. Per germline, CDR1 DFQATT and CDR2 SNEGSKA (reference sequence). The CDR3 loop spans 13 amino acids. This CDR3 is CSAMGQGFDEQYF. CDR3 coding DNA: TGCAGCGCCATGGGACAGGGATTCGACGAGCAGTACTTC.